This T cell receptor (beta chain) was recorded in a study of regulatory T cells in long-lasting Graves disease. The CDR3 is 12 amino acids. Trimming removed 7 bases from V and 3 bases from J; junction bases left unmatched: 1. The germline V gene has CDR1 SNHLY and CDR2 FYNNEI. Described time point: newly diagnosed GD, antithyroid drugs for less than 3 months. The TCR library was made from RNA extracted from PBMCs. In regard to this clonotype: A read error may explain this, as a much larger clone is one base away.

Building of the TCR beta libraries involved iRepertoire HTBI primers and Arm-PCR of CDR3 regions. TCRdb called the multiplex PCR reads again in MiXCR, with one record for every CDR3 protein. This repertoire shows about 540,000 distinct CDR3 sequences, around an eighth found once; its top ten account for 8% to 10%. This sample also appeared in a second study, on T cells in Graves' hyperthyroidism and ophthalmopathy.

The TCR originated in a man aged 25 to 40 with Graves disease. The V and J genes are TRBV2 and TRBJ2-7; 9 bases are a match to TRBD1. The material was peripheral blood mononuclear cells (PBMCs), obtained at new diagnosis, from a patient treated with antithyroid drugs. This CDR3 is CASMDRGYEQYF. The CDR3, as DNA: TGTGCCAGCATGGACAGGGGCTACGAGCAGTACTTC.